This passage covers 2 T cell receptor beta chains from one sample sequenced in a study of blood T cell repertoires in COVID-19. TCRdb's copy holds only in-frame clones and misses some; the assay was immunoSEQ multiplex PCR. The sample has roughly 310,000 clones, approximately 90% seen once. Sequences were obtained from peripheral blood. All receptors derive from a woman between 45 and 60 years old with active or convalescent COVID-19.

This clone has a handful of counts. V usage is TRBV5-4 and J usage is TRBJ2-1, with a possible D match to TRBD2 (6 bases). Trimming shortened V by 2 bases and J by 0 bases, and 9 bases separated the two germline ends. The CDR3 covers 15 residues. The germline V gene has CDR1 SGHNT and CDR2 YYREEE (reference sequence). CDR3 sequence (DNA): TGTGCCAGCAGCTTTGGGGGGAGCTCCTACAATGAGCAGTTCTTC. Encoded protein: CASSFGGSSYNEQFF.

This rearrangement joins TRBV7-2 to TRBJ1-4, with 10 bases fitting TRBD1. Trimming removed 5 bases from V and 0 bases from J; junction bases left unmatched: 6. Germline CDR1 and CDR2: SGHTA and FQGNSA. The CDR3 consists of 17 residues. The CDR3 nucleotides read TGTGCCAGCAGCCGGGACAGGGGAACTGCAACTAATGAAAAACTGTTTTTT. Protein: CASSRDRGTATNEKLFF. Combining the CDR3 with reference TRBV7-2 and TRBJ1-4 gives the whole variable domain GAGVSQSPSNKVTEKGKDVELRCDPISGHTALYWYRQSLGQGLEFLIYFQGNSAPDKSGLPSDRFSAERTGGSVSTLTIQRTQQEDSAVYLCASSRDRGTATNEKLFFGSGTQLSVL.